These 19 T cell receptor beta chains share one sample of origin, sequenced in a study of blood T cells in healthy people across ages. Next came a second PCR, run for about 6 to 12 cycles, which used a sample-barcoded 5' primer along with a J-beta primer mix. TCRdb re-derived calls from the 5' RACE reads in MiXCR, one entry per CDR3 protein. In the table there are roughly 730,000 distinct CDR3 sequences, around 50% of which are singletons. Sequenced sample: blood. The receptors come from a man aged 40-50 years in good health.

The CDR3 nucleotides are TGTGCCAGCAGTTACGAGGGGGGCTCCTACGAGCAGTACTTC. It encodes CASSYEGGSYEQYF. The V call is TRBV6-5, the J call TRBJ2-7, with D possibly being TRBD1 or TRBD2 (6 bases each). V gave up 2 bases and J gave up 0 bases, with 8 bases separating them. This CDR3 is built from 14 residues. Germline CDR1 is MNHEY and CDR2 is SVGAGI.

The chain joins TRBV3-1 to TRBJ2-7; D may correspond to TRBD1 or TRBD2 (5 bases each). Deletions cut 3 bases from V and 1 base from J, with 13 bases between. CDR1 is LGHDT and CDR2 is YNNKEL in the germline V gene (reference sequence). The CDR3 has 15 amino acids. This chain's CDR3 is CASSQRGIPSYEQYF. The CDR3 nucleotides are TGTGCCAGCAGCCAGAGGGGTATACCTTCCTACGAGCAGTACTTC.

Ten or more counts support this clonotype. In DNA, the CDR3 is TGCGCCAGCAGCTTATCGGGGGTCGGTGGTCACGAGCAGTACTTC. Its translation is CASSLSGVGGHEQYF. The rearrangement joins TRBV5-1 to TRBJ2-7; weak D call: TRBD2 (6 bases). Germline CDR1 SGHRS, CDR2 YFSETQ. The CDR3 is 15 residues long. V lost 2 bases, J lost 5 bases, and 17 bases lay in between.

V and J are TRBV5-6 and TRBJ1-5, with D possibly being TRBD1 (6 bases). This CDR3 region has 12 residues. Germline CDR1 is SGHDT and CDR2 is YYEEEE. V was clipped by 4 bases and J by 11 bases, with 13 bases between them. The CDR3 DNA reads TGTGCCAGCAGCACAGGGAGCTCGGCCCAGCATTTT. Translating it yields CASSTGSSAQHF.

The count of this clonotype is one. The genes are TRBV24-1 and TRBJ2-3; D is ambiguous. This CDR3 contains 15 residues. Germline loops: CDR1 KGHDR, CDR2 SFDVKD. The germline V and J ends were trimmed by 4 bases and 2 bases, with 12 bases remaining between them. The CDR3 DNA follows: TGTGCCACCAGTGACTCGCCTAGATTCACAGATACGCAGTATTTT. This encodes CATSDSPRFTDTQYF.

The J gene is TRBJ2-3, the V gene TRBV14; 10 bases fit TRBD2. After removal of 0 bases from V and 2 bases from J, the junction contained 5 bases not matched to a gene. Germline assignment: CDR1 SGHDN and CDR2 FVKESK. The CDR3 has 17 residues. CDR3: CASSQDLGLANTDTQYF. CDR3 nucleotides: TGTGCCAGCAGCCAAGATTTGGGACTAGCGAACACAGATACGCAGTATTTT.

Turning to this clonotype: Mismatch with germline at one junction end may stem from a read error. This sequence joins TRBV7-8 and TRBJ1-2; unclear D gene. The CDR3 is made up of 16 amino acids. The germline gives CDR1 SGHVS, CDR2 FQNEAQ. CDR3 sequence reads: CASKQPSGEPDYGHTF. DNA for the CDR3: TGTGCCAGCAAACAACCTTCGGGTGAACCAGACTATGGCCACACCTTC.

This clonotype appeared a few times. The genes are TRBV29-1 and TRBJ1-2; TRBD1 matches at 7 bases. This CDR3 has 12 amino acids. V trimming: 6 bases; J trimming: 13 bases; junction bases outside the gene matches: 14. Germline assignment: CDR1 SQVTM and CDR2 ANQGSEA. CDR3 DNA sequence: TGCAGCGTGGGAAGACAGGGAGGTTTGTCCACCTTC. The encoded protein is CSVGRQGGLSTF.

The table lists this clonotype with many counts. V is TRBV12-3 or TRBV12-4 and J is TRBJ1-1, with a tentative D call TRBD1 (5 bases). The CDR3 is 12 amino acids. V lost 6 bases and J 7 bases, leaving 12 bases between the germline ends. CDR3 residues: CASSQGPHEAFF. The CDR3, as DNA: TGTGCCAGCAGCCAGGGACCTCATGAAGCTTTCTTT.

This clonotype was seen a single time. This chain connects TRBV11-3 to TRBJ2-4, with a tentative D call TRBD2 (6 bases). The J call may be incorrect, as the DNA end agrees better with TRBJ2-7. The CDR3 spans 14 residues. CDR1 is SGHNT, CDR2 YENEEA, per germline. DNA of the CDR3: TGTGCCAGCAGCCATGTCGGGGAGGCTCGCGAGCAGTACTTC. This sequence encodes CASSHVGEAREQYF.

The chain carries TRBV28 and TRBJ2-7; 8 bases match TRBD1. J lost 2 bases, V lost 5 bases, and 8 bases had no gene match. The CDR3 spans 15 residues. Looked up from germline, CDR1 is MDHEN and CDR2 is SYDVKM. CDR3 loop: CASSGQGIGTYEQYF. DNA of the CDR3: TGTGCCAGCAGTGGACAGGGAATTGGCACCTACGAGCAGTACTTC.

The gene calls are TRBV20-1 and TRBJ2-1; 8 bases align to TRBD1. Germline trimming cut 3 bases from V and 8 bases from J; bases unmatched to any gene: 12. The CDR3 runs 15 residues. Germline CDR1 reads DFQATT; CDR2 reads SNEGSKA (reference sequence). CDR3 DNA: TGCAGTGCTAGCGGATCAGGGGGCGCATTTGATGAGCAGTTCTTC. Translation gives CSASGSGGAFDEQFF.

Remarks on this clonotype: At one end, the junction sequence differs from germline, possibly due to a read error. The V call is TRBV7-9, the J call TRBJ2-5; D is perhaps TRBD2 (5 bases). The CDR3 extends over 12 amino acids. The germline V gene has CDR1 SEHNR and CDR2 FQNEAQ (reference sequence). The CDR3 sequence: CVSSPGGETQYF. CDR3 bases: TGTGTCAGCAGCCCAGGCGGGGAGACCCAGTACTTC.

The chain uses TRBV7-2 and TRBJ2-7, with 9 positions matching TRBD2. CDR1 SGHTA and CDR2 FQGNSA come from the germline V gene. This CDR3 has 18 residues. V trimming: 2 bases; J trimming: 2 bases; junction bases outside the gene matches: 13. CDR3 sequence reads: CASSLRRRLAENTYEQYF. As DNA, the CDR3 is TGTGCCAGCAGCTTAAGGCGAAGACTAGCGGAGAATACCTACGAGCAGTACTTC.

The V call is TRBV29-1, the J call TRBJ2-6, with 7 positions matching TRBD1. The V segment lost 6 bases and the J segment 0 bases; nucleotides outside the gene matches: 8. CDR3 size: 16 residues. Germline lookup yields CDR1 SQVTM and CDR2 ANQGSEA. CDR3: CSVWTGGPSGANVLTF. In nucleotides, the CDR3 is TGCAGCGTGTGGACAGGTGGACCCTCTGGGGCCAACGTCCTGACTTTC. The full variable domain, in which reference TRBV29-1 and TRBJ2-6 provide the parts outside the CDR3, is SAVISQKPSRDICQRGTSLTIQCQVDSQVTMMFWYRQQPGQSLTLIATANQGSEATYESGFVIDKFPISRPNLTFSTLTVSNMSPEDSSIYLCSVWTGGPSGANVLTFGAGSRLTVL.

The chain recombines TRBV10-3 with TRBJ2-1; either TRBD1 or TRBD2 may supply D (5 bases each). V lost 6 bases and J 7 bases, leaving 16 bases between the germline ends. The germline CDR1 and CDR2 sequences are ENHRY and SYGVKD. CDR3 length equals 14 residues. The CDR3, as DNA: TGTGCCATCAGCCGGGACCCTACGTCAAATGAGCAGTTCTTC. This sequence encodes CAISRDPTSNEQFF.

The CDR3 protein is CASSPSQDRDDSPLHF. CDR3 sequence (DNA): TGTGCCAGCAGCCCGTCCCAGGACAGAGATGATTCACCCCTCCACTTT. The gene calls are TRBV4-2 and TRBJ1-6; a weak D match, TRBD1 (6 bases). The ends were cut back, 4 bases at V and 8 bases at J, with 18 bases in the middle. Germline-derived CDR1 and CDR2 are LGHNA and YNFKEQ. This CDR3 is 16 amino acids long.

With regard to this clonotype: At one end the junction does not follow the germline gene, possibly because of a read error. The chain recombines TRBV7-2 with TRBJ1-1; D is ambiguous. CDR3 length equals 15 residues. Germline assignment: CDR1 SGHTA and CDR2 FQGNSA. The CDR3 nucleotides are TGTCCCAGCAGCTTAGCGCGGGATGGGAACACTGAAGCTTTCTTT. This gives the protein CPSSLARDGNTEAFF.

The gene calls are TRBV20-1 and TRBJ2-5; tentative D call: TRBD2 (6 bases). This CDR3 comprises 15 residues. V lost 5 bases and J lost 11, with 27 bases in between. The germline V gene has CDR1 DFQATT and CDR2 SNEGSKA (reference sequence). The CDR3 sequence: CSAAAKGTSYNEQYF. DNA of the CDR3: TGCAGTGCTGCCGCTAAGGGGACTTCCTACAATGAGCAGTACTTC.